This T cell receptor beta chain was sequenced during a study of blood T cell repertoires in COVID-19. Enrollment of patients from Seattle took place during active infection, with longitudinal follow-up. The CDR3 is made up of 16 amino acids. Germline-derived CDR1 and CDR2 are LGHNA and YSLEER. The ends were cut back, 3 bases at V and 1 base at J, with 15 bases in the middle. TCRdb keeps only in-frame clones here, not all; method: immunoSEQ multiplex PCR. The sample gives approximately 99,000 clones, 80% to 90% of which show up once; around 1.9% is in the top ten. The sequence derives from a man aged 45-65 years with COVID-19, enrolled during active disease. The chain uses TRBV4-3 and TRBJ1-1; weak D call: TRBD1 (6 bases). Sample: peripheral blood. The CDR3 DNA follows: TGCGCCAGCAGCCAGGACCCGGGACACAGGAACACTGAAGCTTTCTTT. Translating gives CASSQDPGHRNTEAFF.